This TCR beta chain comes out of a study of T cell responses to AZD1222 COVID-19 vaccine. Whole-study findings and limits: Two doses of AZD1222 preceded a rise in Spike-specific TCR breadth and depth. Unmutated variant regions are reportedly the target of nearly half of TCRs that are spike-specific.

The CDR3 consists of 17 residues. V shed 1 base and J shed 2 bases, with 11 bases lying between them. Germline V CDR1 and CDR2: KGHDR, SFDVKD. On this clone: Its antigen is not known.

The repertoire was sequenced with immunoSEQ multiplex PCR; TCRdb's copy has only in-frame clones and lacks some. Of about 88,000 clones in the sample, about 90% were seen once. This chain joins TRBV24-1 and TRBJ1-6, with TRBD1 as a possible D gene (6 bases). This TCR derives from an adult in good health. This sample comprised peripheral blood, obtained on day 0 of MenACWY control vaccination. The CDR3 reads CATSDFEGGPYNSPLHF. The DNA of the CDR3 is TGTGCCACCAGTGATTTTGAGGGGGGTCCCTATAATTCACCCCTCCACTTT.